This T cell receptor (beta chain) stems from a study of T cell responses to AZD1222 COVID-19 vaccine. This CDR3 is built from 14 residues. Trimming left V 6 bases short and J 3 bases short, with 15 bases between. The germline CDR1 and CDR2 sequences are KGHSH and LQKENI. General study points: The CD4 TCRs associated with vaccination extended across spike and predominated at 160-218 and 743-854. The reported proportion of spike-specific TCRs targeting unmutated variant regions was nearly half. In a largely white British group with more females than males, clonal diversity was possibly underestimated.

The repertoire was sequenced with immunoSEQ multiplex PCR; TCRdb's copy has only in-frame clones and lacks some. The sample records around 26,000 clones, about nine tenths being singletons. Points on this clone: What it binds is not known.

The sequence was obtained from an adult who received the AZD1222 COVID-19 vaccine. The chain carries TRBV18 and TRBJ2-7, with D possibly being TRBD1 or TRBD2 (5 bases each). This specimen consisted of peripheral blood, obtained 28 days after the second AZD1222 dose. The CDR3 DNA is TGTGCCAGCTCCCCCTCGTGGGACGTCTACGAGCAGTACTTC. The encoded protein is CASSPSWDVYEQYF.